These T cell receptor beta chains were read from a single sample in a study of cytomegalovirus exposure and HLA in healthy donors. Measured with immunoSEQ multiplex PCR; TCRdb has only the in-frame clones, and not every one. The data show 100,000 to 150,000 clones, 70% to 85% seen once. Sequenced material: PBMCs. These receptors came from a man aged 45-65 years in good health and CMV-seronegative. Each CDR3 is given with its conserved first and last residue. Each record gives: clone size, V gene, D gene, J gene, CDR3 protein, CDR3 DNA. D genes are given only for firm matches. Expanded clones are given a class, and other clones once, few, many or no size at all.

>-|TRBV13|TRBD2|TRBJ2-7
CASSSLAAGDTYEQYF
TGTGCCAGCAGCTCCCTGGCCGCGGGGGATACCTACGAGCAGTACTTC
>-|TRBV2|-|TRBJ1-5
CASSPFRGSNQPQHF
TGTGCCAGCAGCCCTTTTAGGGGCAGCAATCAGCCCCAGCATTTT
>-|TRBV6-6|TRBD1|TRBJ1-4
CASTLTGAGEKLFF
TGTGCCAGCACCTTGACAGGGGCAGGTGAAAAACTGTTTTTT
>once|TRBV4-3|-|TRBJ2-1
CASSQAGATGNEQFF
TGCGCCAGCAGCCAGGCGGGGGCCACGGGCAATGAGCAGTTCTTC
>few|TRBV6-1|TRBD1|TRBJ1-1
CASRWTGGTEAFF
TGTGCCAGCAGATGGACAGGGGGTACTGAAGCTTTCTTT
>once|TRBV5-4|TRBD2|TRBJ2-5
CASTLWGGGETQYF
TGTGCCAGCACCCTCTGGGGGGGAGGAGAGACCCAGTACTTC
>once|TRBV7-8|-|TRBJ1-1
CASSLTRGAEAFF
TGTGCCAGCAGCTTAACCAGGGGCGCTGAAGCTTTCTTT
>-|TRBV4-1|-|TRBJ2-4
CASSQGQARGVKNIQYF
TGCGCCAGCAGCCAAGGACAGGCCCGAGGAGTCAAAAACATTCAGTACTTC
>-|TRBV6-5|-|TRBJ1-6
CASSFGTLPNSPLHF
TGTGCCAGCAGTTTCGGGACACTCCCTAATTCACCCCTCCACTTT
>-|TRBV2|-|TRBJ1-1
CASRTGTMNTEAFF
TGTGCCAGCAGGACGGGAACCATGAACACTGAAGCTTTCTTT
>-|TRBV11-2|TRBD1|TRBJ1-2
CASSMGQYGYTF
TGTGCCAGCAGCATGGGACAGTATGGCTACACCTTC
>-|TRBV7-2|TRBD2|TRBJ2-3
CASSPRTSGGTDTQYF
TGTGCCAGCAGCCCCCGGACTAGCGGTGGCACAGATACGCAGTATTTT
>-|TRBV10-1|TRBD2|TRBJ2-3
CASSDSGGRTDTQYF
TGCGCCAGCAGTGACAGCGGGGGGCGCACAGATACGCAGTATTTT
>-|TRBV5-1|TRBD2|TRBJ2-1
CASSWTSGGPYNEQFF
TGCGCCAGCAGCTGGACTAGCGGGGGGCCCTACAATGAGCAGTTCTTC
>few|TRBV5-1|TRBD1|TRBJ2-3
CASSLVDRGTDTQYF
TGCGCCAGCAGCTTGGTGGACAGGGGCACAGATACGCAGTATTTT
>once|TRBV5-1|-|TRBJ2-7
CASSTDTSREQYF
TGCGCCAGCAGCACGGACACGTCTCGCGAGCAGTACTTC
>-|TRBV21-1|-|TRBJ2-3
CASLGQPSEDTQYF
TGTGCCAGTTTGGGACAGCCGTCGGAAGATACGCAGTATTTT
>-|TRBV7-9|-|TRBJ2-7
CASSIEYEQYF
TGTGCCAGCAGTATCGAGTACGAGCAGTACTTC
>once|TRBV7-9|-|TRBJ1-1
CASSLGVTLNTEAFF
TGTGCCAGCAGCTTAGGGGTGACACTGAACACTGAAGCTTTCTTT
>-|TRBV7-2|-|TRBJ1-1
CASSLQGSIGNTEAFF
TGTGCCAGCAGCTTACAGGGGAGTATTGGGAACACTGAAGCTTTCTTT
>-|TRBV5-6|-|TRBJ2-7
CASSLFREESYEQYF
TGTGCCAGCAGCTTGTTTAGGGAGGAGTCCTACGAGCAGTACTTC
>few|TRBV29-1|-|TRBJ2-3
CSVEYRGAITQYF
TGCAGCGTTGAATACCGGGGGGCCATTACGCAGTATTTT
>-|TRBV7-3|-|TRBJ1-2
CASSLGGPQDYGYTF
TGTGCCAGCAGCTTAGGGGGCCCCCAGGACTATGGCTACACCTTC
>once|TRBV7-3|TRBD1|TRBJ1-6
CASSLRGGDRTGSPLHF
TGTGCCAGCAGCTTAAGAGGGGGCGACAGGACGGGCTCACCCCTCCACTTT
>-|TRBV7-8|-|TRBJ2-3
CASSSVQSSGTDTQYF
TGTGCCAGCAGCTCCGTTCAGTCGAGCGGCACAGATACGCAGTATTTT
>-|TRBV11-2|-|TRBJ2-1
CASSIGGRESEQFF
TGTGCCAGCAGCATAGGGGGCCGGGAGAGTGAGCAGTTCTTC
>-|TRBV5-5|TRBD1|TRBJ2-7
CASSLQGQAYEQYF
TGTGCCAGCAGCTTGCAGGGACAGGCTTACGAGCAGTACTTC
>-|TRBV5-1|-|TRBJ1-1
CASSLGQVGEAFF
TGCGCCAGCAGCTTGGGGCAGGTGGGCGAGGCTTTCTTT
>-|TRBV30|-|TRBJ2-7
CALFRDSYEQYF
TGTGCCTTATTCAGGGACTCCTACGAGCAGTACTTC
>-|TRBV6-5|TRBD2|TRBJ2-1
CASLLLAGASEQFF
TGTGCCAGCCTCCTACTAGCGGGGGCTAGTGAGCAGTTCTTC
>-|TRBV9|TRBD1|TRBJ1-3
CASAQGDLSGNTIYF
TGTGCCAGCGCCCAGGGGGACCTCTCTGGAAACACCATATATTTT